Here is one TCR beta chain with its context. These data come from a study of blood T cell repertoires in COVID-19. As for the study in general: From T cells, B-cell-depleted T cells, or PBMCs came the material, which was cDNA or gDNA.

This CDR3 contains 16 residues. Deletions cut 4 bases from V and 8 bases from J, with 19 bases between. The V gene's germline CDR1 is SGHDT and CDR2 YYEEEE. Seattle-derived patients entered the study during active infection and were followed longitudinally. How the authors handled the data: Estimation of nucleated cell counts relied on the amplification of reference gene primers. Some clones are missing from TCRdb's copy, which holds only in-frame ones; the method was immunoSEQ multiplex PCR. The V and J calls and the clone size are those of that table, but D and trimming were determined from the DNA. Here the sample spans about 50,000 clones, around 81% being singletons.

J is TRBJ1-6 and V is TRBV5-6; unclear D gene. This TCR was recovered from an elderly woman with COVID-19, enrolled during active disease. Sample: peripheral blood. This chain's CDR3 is CASSRRGDRSYSPLHF. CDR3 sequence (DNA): TGTGCCAGCAGCCGGCGTGGAGACCGGAGTTATTCACCCCTCCACTTT.